These 24 T cell receptor beta chains were sequenced from one sample in a study of regulatory T cells in long-lasting Graves disease. The time point denotes: newly diagnosed GD, antithyroid drugs for less than 3 months. From PBMCs, RNA was extracted and then used to make the TCR library. HTBI primers from iRepertoire and Arm-PCR of CDR3 regions yielded the TCR beta libraries. MiXCR was run by TCRdb on the multiplex PCR reads, yielding one entry per CDR3 protein. The table lists under 400,000 distinct CDR3 sequences, 16% of them singletons. The same data also went into a second study, on T cells in Graves' hyperthyroidism and ophthalmopathy.

Sequences were derived from peripheral blood mononuclear cells (PBMCs), sampled at new diagnosis, from a patient treated with antithyroid drugs. The receptors come from a man aged 40-50 years with Graves disease.

In this sample, this clonotype turned up many times. The gene calls are TRBV30 and TRBJ2-5, with D tentatively TRBD1 (6 bases). V was shortened by 7 bases and J by 5 bases, with 14 bases between the two germline ends. This CDR3 spans 12 amino acids. Germline V gene sequence: CDR1 GTSNPN, CDR2 SVGIG (reference sequence). The chain's CDR3 is CASDRTVETQYF. Written as DNA, the CDR3 is TGTGCCTCCGACAGGACGGTGGAGACCCAGTACTTC.

This clonotype was seen many times. V and J are TRBV7-9 and TRBJ1-2; 7 bases are a match to TRBD1. V shed 5 bases and J 7 bases; nucleotides not matched to a gene: 10. This CDR3 contains 14 residues. The germline V gene has CDR1 SEHNR and CDR2 FQNEAQ (reference sequence). The CDR3 reads CASSTDRILSGYTF. DNA of the CDR3: TGTGCCAGCAGCACGGACAGGATATTATCTGGCTACACCTTC.

This clonotype came up many times. This rearrangement joins TRBV28 to TRBJ1-4; a weak D match, TRBD1 (5 bases). Germline assignment: CDR1 MDHEN and CDR2 SYDVKM. The V end was cut by 8 bases, the J end by 7 bases, with 11 bases between. The CDR3 extends over 12 amino acids. The CDR3 sequence: CASVGGGEKLFF. The CDR3 nucleotides are TGTGCCAGCGTCGGGGGTGGTGAAAAACTGTTTTTT.

The rearrangement links TRBV28 to TRBJ1-2; 10 bases match TRBD1. Germline V gives CDR1 MDHEN, CDR2 SYDVKM. The V and J ends lost 3 bases and 5 bases, in that order; junction bases with no gene match: 6. This CDR3 spans 15 amino acids. The CDR3 is CASSLAPGQGYGYTF. The CDR3 DNA reads as TGTGCCAGCAGTTTGGCCCCGGGACAGGGGTATGGCTACACCTTC.

This clonotype was counted at least ten times. The chain has TRBV7-2 and TRBJ2-7; no clear D gene. The V end lost 3 bases, the J end lost 2 bases, and 2 bases lay between the germline ends. Germline assignment: CDR1 SGHTA and CDR2 FQGNSA. The CDR3 sequence is 11 residues long. CDR3 in DNA: TGTGCCAGCAGCTTTGCCTACGAGCAGTACTTC. It translates to CASSFAYEQYF.

This clonotype was detected many times. CDR3 sequence: CASSTGTTDVGREAFF. The DNA for the CDR3 is TGCGCCAGCAGCACCGGGACGACCGACGTAGGACGAGAAGCTTTCTTT. The chain recombines TRBV5-1 with TRBJ1-1; D perhaps matches TRBD1 (5 bases). CDR1 and CDR2 (germline): SGHRS, YFSETQ. This CDR3 is 16 amino acids long. Trimming took 4 bases from V and 8 from J, leaving 24 bases between them.

This clonotype has ten or more counts. The chain recombines TRBV12-3 or TRBV12-4 with TRBJ1-3; 8 bases fit TRBD1. The CDR3 extends over 15 amino acids. V shed 8 bases and J 0 bases; nucleotides not matched to a gene: 6. CDR3 nucleotides: TGTGCCAGCGGGCGAACAGGGGGCTCTGGAAACACCATATATTTT. This gives the protein CASGRTGGSGNTIYF.

The chain employs TRBV4-2 and TRBJ2-1, with D perhaps TRBD1 or TRBD2 (5 bases each). Deletions cut 2 bases from V and 5 bases from J, with 16 bases between. This CDR3 spans 16 amino acids. The germline V gene encodes CDR1 LGHNA and CDR2 YNFKEQ. The CDR3 here is CASSQTTGTGNNEQFF. CDR3 DNA: TGTGCCAGCAGCCAAACGACCGGGACGGGGAACAATGAGCAGTTCTTC.

The sample holds many counts of this clonotype. The rearrangement uses TRBV7-9 and TRBJ2-5; the D is unclear. This CDR3 region has 13 residues. V shed 7 bases and J shed 4 bases, with 13 bases lying between them. The V gene's germline CDR1 is SEHNR and CDR2 FQNEAQ (reference sequence). CDR3 sequence (DNA): TGTGCCAGCACCCTAGAGGACGGAGAGACCCAGTACTTC. Amino acids: CASTLEDGETQYF.

The chain combines TRBV5-5 with TRBJ2-3; TRBD1 matches 7 bases. After removal of 4 bases from V and 0 bases from J, the junction contained 5 bases not matched to a gene. The CDR3 runs 15 residues. Germline CDR1 reads SGHKS; CDR2 reads YYEKEE (reference sequence). DNA for the CDR3: TGTGCCAGCAGCCCCCCGGGACAGAGCACAGATACGCAGTATTTT. This codes for CASSPPGQSTDTQYF.

This clonotype was picked up a small number of times. V is TRBV10-3 and J is TRBJ2-7; 11 bases fit TRBD2. This CDR3 region has 16 residues. V was clipped by 8 bases and J by 0 bases; unmatched bases: 9. Germline CDR1 and CDR2: ENHRY and SYGVKD. In DNA, the CDR3 is TGTGCCATCCGAACTAGCGGGGGAGGAGGCTCCTACGAGCAGTACTTC. Translation gives CAIRTSGGGGSYEQYF.

This clonotype showed up many times. The chain combines TRBV28 with TRBJ2-3, with 7 bases aligning to TRBD2. Trimming at V came to 4 bases and at J to 0 bases, leaving 4 bases not matched to a gene. Germline V CDR1 and CDR2: MDHEN, SYDVKM. There are 15 residues in the CDR3. Here the CDR3 DNA reads TGTGCCAGCAGTTCGCGCGGGGGAAGCACAGATACGCAGTATTTT. As protein: CASSSRGGSTDTQYF.

This clonotype was detected many times. The CDR3 spells CASSLEVGGAQAFF. Here the CDR3 DNA reads TGCGCCAGCAGCTTGGAGGTGGGGGGGGCGCAGGCTTTCTTT. The V gene is TRBV5-1, the J gene TRBJ1-1; D perhaps matches TRBD1 (6 bases). The V end was cut by 0 bases, the J end by 11 bases, with 17 bases between. Germline V gives CDR1 SGHRS, CDR2 YFSETQ. CDR3 length equals 14 residues.

This clonotype has ten or more counts. The chain couples TRBV18 to TRBJ2-1; 10 nucleotides align to TRBD1. Germline lookup yields CDR1 KGHSH and CDR2 LQKENI. Trimming removed 2 bases from V and 6 bases from J; junction bases left unmatched: 4. The CDR3 is 15 residues long. The CDR3 protein is CASSPWGQGINEQFF. CDR3 coding DNA: TGTGCCAGCTCACCATGGGGACAGGGGATCAATGAGCAGTTCTTC. Full variable domain (outside the CDR3, taken from reference TRBV18 and TRBJ2-1): NAGVMQNPRHLVRRRGQEARLRCSPMKGHSHVYWYRQLPEEGLKFMVYLQKENIIDESGMPKERFSAEFPKEGPSILRIQQVVRGDSAAYFCASSPWGQGINEQFFGPGTRLTVL.

This clonotype was observed a handful of times. The chain couples TRBV11-2 to TRBJ2-4, with a tentative D call TRBD1 (7 bases). Germline V gene sequence: CDR1 SGHAT, CDR2 FQNNGV. The CDR3 is made up of 15 amino acids. V was trimmed by 1 base and J by 7 bases, leaving 14 bases between them. The DNA for the CDR3 is TGTGCCAGCAGCTTAGCGGGGGCCAGGGGGAACATTCAGTACTTC. Protein: CASSLAGARGNIQYF.

This clonotype was seen more than once but under ten times. This chain joins TRBV7-3 and TRBJ2-2; the D gene is possibly TRBD1 (5 bases). Looked up from germline, CDR1 is SGHTA and CDR2 is FQGTGA. The CDR3 consists of 16 residues. V was trimmed by 0 bases and J by 1 base, leaving 9 bases between them. CDR3 DNA: TGTGCCAGCAGCTTAACAGGGGCCGGGAACACCGGGGAGCTGTTTTTT. Protein product: CASSLTGAGNTGELFF.

About this clonotype: This clone may be a read error of a much larger clone one base away. This chain links TRBV12-3 or TRBV12-4 with TRBJ2-7, with D tentatively TRBD2 (6 bases). CDR3 size: 13 residues. The ends were cut back, 8 bases at V and 6 bases at J, with 17 bases in the middle. The CDR3 DNA reads TGTGCCAGCTTACTGTTAGGAGGGGCCGAGCAGTACTTC. Protein product: CASLLLGGAEQYF.

The chain uses TRBV5-1 and TRBJ2-5, with a possible D match to TRBD1 (8 bases). The length of the CDR3 is 16 residues. In germline, CDR1 is SGHRS, CDR2 YFSETQ. V was cut by 4 bases and J by 2 bases, with 18 bases left in between. The CDR3 spells CASSGVAGDRQETQYF. CDR3 coding DNA: TGCGCCAGCAGCGGGGTCGCGGGGGACAGGCAAGAGACCCAGTACTTC.

The V call is TRBV5-4, the J call TRBJ2-6; D ambiguous. This CDR3 has 13 residues. Trimming took off 6 bases at V and 3 bases at J, with 7 bases between the two ends. Germline assignment: CDR1 SGHNT and CDR2 YYREEE (reference sequence). CDR3 in amino acids: CASMGYGANVLTF. In DNA form, the CDR3 reads TGTGCCAGCATGGGGTATGGGGCCAACGTCCTGACTTTC.

In its sample, this clonotype was seen many times. The rearrangement uses TRBV7-9 and TRBJ2-5; 8 bases match TRBD2. In germline, CDR1 is SEHNR, CDR2 FQNEAQ (reference sequence). Trimming cost V 4 bases and J 5 bases; bases outside gene matches: 6. The CDR3 is made up of 14 amino acids. The CDR3 DNA reads as TGTGCCAGCAGCTCCCCGGGGGGGCGTGAGACCCAGTACTTC. Translating gives CASSSPGGRETQYF. Combining the CDR3 with reference TRBV7-9 and TRBJ2-5 gives the whole variable domain DTGVSQNPRHKITKRGQNVTFRCDPISEHNRLYWYRQTLGQGPEFLTYFQNEAQLEKSRLLSDRFSAERPKGSFSTLEIQRTEQGDSAMYLCASSSPGGRETQYFGPGTRLLVL.

This clonotype occurred many times. An end of the junction differs from the germline gene, which may be a read error. This chain joins TRBV5-1 and TRBJ2-7, with 7 bases aligning to TRBD1. CDR3 length: 16 amino acids. Germline V gene data show CDR1 as SGHRS and CDR2 as YFSETQ. The CDR3 bases are TGTGCCAGCAGCTTAGGGGGCACTCCCTTCTCCTACGAGCAGTACTTC. Encoded protein: CASSLGGTPFSYEQYF.

Of note for this clonotype: A far larger clone is just one base off, so this is likely a read error. This chain connects TRBV2 to TRBJ2-5; the D gene is possibly TRBD1 (5 bases). Germline-derived CDR1 and CDR2 are SNHLY and FYNNEI. This CDR3 has 13 amino acids. V shed 3 bases and J shed 11 bases, with 16 bases lying between them. The CDR3 loop reads CASSDTRAHEQYF. CDR3 sequence (DNA): TGTGCCAGCAGTGATACCAGGGCCCATGAGCAGTACTTC.

This clonotype was detected many times. V usage is TRBV2 and J usage is TRBJ1-5; 7 positions match TRBD1. Germline CDR1 and CDR2: SNHLY and FYNNEI. CDR3 length: 14 amino acids. V gave up 7 bases and J gave up 9 bases; unmatched junction bases: 12. CDR3 sequence reads: CASTGTDSVGPQHF. CDR3 nucleotides: TGTGCCAGCACTGGGACAGATTCTGTCGGGCCCCAGCATTTT.

This clonotype was recorded at least ten times. The chain carries TRBV30 and TRBJ1-3; D remains ambiguous. Trimming cost V 0 bases and J 9 bases, with 6 bases left between them. The V gene's germline CDR1 is GTSNPN and CDR2 SVGIG (reference sequence). This CDR3 contains 11 residues. CDR3 sequence: CAWSVPSTIYF. The CDR3, as DNA: TGTGCCTGGAGTGTACCCTCCACCATATATTTT.